The clone carrying this T cell receptor (beta chain) was picked up one time. The data were obtained in a study of cytomegalovirus exposure and HLA in healthy donors. Primers: 60 Vbeta forward and 13 Jbeta reverse. Method: immunoSEQ multiplex PCR; TCRdb's copy keeps in-frame clones and lacks some. The sample yields roughly 120,000 clones, 75% to 85% seen once. J gave up 1 base and V 6 bases, and 6 bases lay outside the gene matches. The CDR3 spans 15 residues. Per the germline V gene, CDR1 is SNHLY and CDR2 is FYNNEI. The source is a man aged 25 to 40 in good health and CMV-seronegative. The sample taken for sequencing was PBMCs. The chain couples TRBV2 to TRBJ2-3; 8 bases align to TRBD1. The CDR3 here is CASRPGQVRTDTQYF. CDR3 bases: TGTGCCAGCAGACCGGGACAGGTACGCACAGATACGCAGTATTTT.